Listed below are T cell receptor beta chains from one sample, sequenced in a study of blood T cell repertoires in COVID-19. Data came from immunoSEQ multiplex PCR; TCRdb stores just in-frame clones and leaves some out. Among approximately 210,000 clones listed, 90% to 95% were seen once. What was sequenced was peripheral blood. All receptors derive from a young man with COVID-19, enrolled during active disease. Both conserved end residues are part of each CDR3. The D gene is left open where the match is weak. Clone sizes are given selectively: once, few, many, or a class where the clone is expanded.

j_gene: TRBJ2-7; abundance: .; len: 13; d_gene: .; v_gene: TRBV4-2; CDR3aa: CASSPKTGPEQYF; CDR3nt: TGTGCCAGCAGCCCGAAAACTGGGCCCGAGCAGTACTTC
j_gene: TRBJ2-1; abundance: .; len: 11; d_gene: .; v_gene: TRBV7-6; CDR3aa: CASSRYNEQFF; CDR3nt: TGTGCCAGCAGCCGGTACAATGAGCAGTTCTTC
j_gene: TRBJ1-2; abundance: .; len: 13; d_gene: .; v_gene: TRBV21-1; CDR3aa: CASGRGENYGYTF; CDR3nt: TGTGCCAGCGGACGGGGAGAAAACTATGGCTACACCTTC
j_gene: TRBJ2-2; abundance: few; len: 15; d_gene: .; v_gene: TRBV19; CDR3aa: CASSRGGAYTGELFF; CDR3nt: TGTGCCAGTAGTAGGGGGGGCGCTTACACCGGGGAGCTGTTTTTT
j_gene: TRBJ1-2; abundance: .; len: 16; d_gene: .; v_gene: TRBV2; CDR3aa: CASSEASGGINYGYTF; CDR3nt: TGTGCCAGCAGTGAAGCCTCGGGAGGGATAAACTATGGCTACACCTTC
j_gene: TRBJ1-5; abundance: .; len: 13; d_gene: .; v_gene: TRBV30; CDR3aa: CAWGLGGGQPQHF; CDR3nt: TGTGCCTGGGGTTTGGGGGGAGGGCAGCCCCAGCATTTT
j_gene: TRBJ2-5; abundance: .; len: 15; d_gene: TRBD2; v_gene: TRBV24-1; CDR3aa: CATSDSGTSGETQYF; CDR3nt: TGTGCCACCAGTGACTCCGGGACTAGCGGTGAGACCCAGTACTTC
j_gene: TRBJ1-1; abundance: .; len: 14; d_gene: TRBD1; v_gene: TRBV11-3; CDR3aa: CASSRTGLNTEAFF; CDR3nt: TGTGCCAGCAGCCGGACAGGGTTAAACACTGAAGCTTTCTTT
j_gene: TRBJ2-1; abundance: .; len: 13; d_gene: TRBD2; v_gene: TRBV10-2; CDR3aa: CASHPSGGNEQFF; CDR3nt: TGCGCCAGCCACCCTAGCGGGGGCAATGAGCAGTTCTTC
j_gene: TRBJ1-6; abundance: once; len: 14; d_gene: TRBD1; v_gene: TRBV19; CDR3aa: CASSPDRGLSPLHF; CDR3nt: TGTGCCAGTAGCCCCGACAGGGGACTCTCACCCCTCCACTTT
j_gene: TRBJ1-2; abundance: .; len: 15; d_gene: TRBD1; v_gene: TRBV18; CDR3aa: CASSPEGQGIYGYTF; CDR3nt: TGTGCCAGCTCACCAGAAGGACAGGGAATCTATGGCTACACCTTC
j_gene: TRBJ1-6; abundance: .; len: 14; d_gene: TRBD1; v_gene: TRBV19; CDR3aa: CASNTGASNSPLHF; CDR3nt: TGTGCCAGTAATACAGGGGCCTCTAATTCACCCCTCCACTTT
j_gene: TRBJ2-7; abundance: .; len: 14; d_gene: TRBD1; v_gene: TRBV5-5; CDR3aa: CASSLVRDSYEQYF; CDR3nt: TGTGCCAGCAGCTTGGTGAGGGACAGCTACGAGCAGTACTTC
j_gene: TRBJ1-2; abundance: .; len: 14; d_gene: TRBD1; v_gene: TRBV6-5; CDR3aa: CASSHPDRAHGYTF; CDR3nt: TGTGCCAGCAGCCACCCTGACAGGGCGCATGGCTACACCTTC
j_gene: TRBJ2-1; abundance: .; len: 15; d_gene: .; v_gene: TRBV6-5; CDR3aa: CASSLASGSYNEQFF; CDR3nt: TGTGCCAGCAGTTTAGCTTCCGGCTCCTACAATGAGCAGTTCTTC
j_gene: TRBJ2-1; abundance: .; len: 15; d_gene: TRBD2; v_gene: TRBV2; CDR3aa: CASSEGAGGRNEQFF; CDR3nt: TGTGCCAGCAGTGAGGGAGCGGGGGGGCGGAATGAGCAGTTCTTC
j_gene: TRBJ1-2; abundance: .; len: 13; d_gene: TRBD1; v_gene: TRBV30; CDR3aa: CAWSGQGSGGYTF; CDR3nt: TGTGCCTGGAGCGGACAGGGGTCAGGAGGCTACACCTTC
j_gene: TRBJ1-5; abundance: .; len: 19; d_gene: TRBD1; v_gene: TRBV16; CDR3aa: CASSQSPGRGKNSNQPQHF; CDR3nt: TGTGCCAGCAGCCAATCGCCAGGCAGGGGGAAGAATAGCAATCAGCCCCAGCATTTT
j_gene: TRBJ2-1; abundance: .; len: 16; d_gene: .; v_gene: TRBV9; CDR3aa: CASSKATGRKDNEQFF; CDR3nt: TGTGCCAGCAGCAAAGCGACAGGGAGGAAGGACAATGAGCAGTTCTTC
j_gene: TRBJ1-1; abundance: once; len: 16; d_gene: TRBD1; v_gene: TRBV6-2/TRBV6-3; CDR3aa: CASSYPRDRGEAEAFF; CDR3nt: TGTGCCAGCAGTTACCCCCGGGACAGGGGAGAGGCTGAAGCTTTCTTT
j_gene: TRBJ1-5; abundance: .; len: 13; d_gene: .; v_gene: TRBV2; CDR3aa: CASIGGGDQPQHF; CDR3nt: TGTGCCAGCATAGGGGGAGGGGATCAGCCCCAGCATTTT
j_gene: TRBJ1-6; abundance: .; len: 18; d_gene: TRBD1; v_gene: TRBV10-2; CDR3aa: CASSEGTGGLIDNSPLHF; CDR3nt: TGCGCCAGCAGTGAGGGGACAGGGGGCCTGATTGATAATTCACCCCTCCACTTT
j_gene: TRBJ1-2; abundance: .; len: 11; d_gene: .; v_gene: TRBV18; CDR3aa: CASSPGQGDTF; CDR3nt: TGTGCCAGCTCACCAGGGCAGGGTGACACCTTC
j_gene: TRBJ1-1; abundance: .; len: 15; d_gene: .; v_gene: TRBV9; CDR3aa: CASSVAPGAGVEAFF; CDR3nt: TGTGCCAGCAGCGTAGCTCCCGGCGCGGGTGTTGAAGCTTTCTTT
j_gene: TRBJ2-1; abundance: .; len: 17; d_gene: .; v_gene: TRBV19; CDR3aa: CASSMMISASSYNEQFF; CDR3nt: TGTGCCAGTAGTATGATGATCAGCGCCAGCTCCTACAATGAGCAGTTCTTC
j_gene: TRBJ1-2; abundance: .; len: 15; d_gene: TRBD1; v_gene: TRBV14; CDR3aa: CASSQRQGWNYGYTF; CDR3nt: TGTGCCAGCAGCCAAAGACAGGGGTGGAACTATGGCTACACCTTC